This T cell receptor beta chain was captured in a study of shared clonotypes between healthy human individuals. Notes on the study in general: Sampling involved blood alone; tissue repertoires likely differ. Clonotype sharing among donors was expected to depend on sequencing depth.

Adult donors, all healthy and HIV-negative, had no recent acute infections or vaccinations. The germline V gene has CDR1 KGHSH and CDR2 LQKENI. This CDR3 contains 12 residues. The trim removed 2 bases at V and 9 bases at J, leaving 1 base unmatched. As to this clone: The antigen remains unidentified.

The genomic DNA of each subset was split evenly across several immunoSEQ plates. Method: immunoSEQ multiplex PCR; TCRdb's copy keeps in-frame clones and lacks some. This table holds about 480,000 clones, approximately 79% found once. The sample comprised PBMCs. The genes are TRBV18 and TRBJ2-1, with 7 positions matching TRBD2. This receptor was identified in a woman between 40 and 50 years old in good health. Some clones in this sample may be carry-over from other donors' samples. The CDR3 spells CASSPREGEQFF. DNA for the CDR3: TGTGCCAGCTCACCAAGGGAGGGTGAGCAGTTCTTC. The variable domain in full, completed from reference TRBV18 and TRBJ2-1, reads NAGVMQNPRHLVRRRGQEARLRCSPMKGHSHVYWYRQLPEEGLKFMVYLQKENIIDESGMPKERFSAEFPKEGPSILRIQQVVRGDSAAYFCASSPREGEQFFGPGTRLTVL.